A selection of T cell receptor beta chains follows, all from one sample in a study of cytomegalovirus exposure and HLA in healthy donors. Repertoires were generated with immunoSEQ multiplex PCR, while TCRdb's copy carries only in-frame clones and drops some. The sample has about 330,000 clones, 80% to 90% seen once. The sample consisted of PBMCs. The receptor set was obtained from a woman under 30 in good health and CMV-seronegative. Both conserved end residues are part of each CDR3. D genes are given only for firm matches. Expanded clones get a size class; other rows say once, few or many, or leave the size out.

TRBJ2-3,TRBV29-1,TRBD2,NA,TGCAGCGTTGAACCCAGCGGGAGTGCAGATACGCAGTATTTT,CSVEPSGSADTQYF
TRBJ2-1,TRBV4-2,TRBD2,NA,TGTGCCAGCAGCCAAGAGCTAGCGGGGGGGTATGAGCAGTTCTTC,CASSQELAGGYEQFF
TRBJ2-1,TRBV7-9,TRBD2,NA,TGTGCCAGCAGCTTAGTATCCGGGAGGCCCAATGAGCAGTTCTTC,CASSLVSGRPNEQFF
TRBJ2-7,TRBV4-2,TRBD2,NA,TGTGCCAGCAGCCAAGTGCCTAGCGGGATCTACGAGCAGTACTTC,CASSQVPSGIYEQYF
TRBJ1-1,TRBV28,NA,once,TGTGCCAGCAGTTTATATCAGGAGAACACTGAAGCTTTCTTT,CASSLYQENTEAFF
TRBJ2-3,TRBV9,NA,NA,TGTGCCAGCAGCGTAGGCGGTCCTAGCACAGATACGCAGTATTTT,CASSVGGPSTDTQYF
TRBJ1-2,TRBV5-5,NA,few,TGTGCCAGCAGCCTTTTTTCGGATGGCTACACCTTC,CASSLFSDGYTF
TRBJ1-4,TRBV9,NA,NA,TGTGCCAGCAGCGTAGAGGAGTATAATGAAAAACTGTTTTTT,CASSVEEYNEKLFF
TRBJ2-1,TRBV7-2,TRBD2,NA,TGTGCCAGCAGCCTTAGCGGGAGGCCCAATGAGCAGTTCTTC,CASSLSGRPNEQFF
TRBJ2-2,TRBV5-1,NA,NA,TGCGCCAGCAGATCAGGGGGGATAGACACCGGGGAGCTGTTTTTT,CASRSGGIDTGELFF
TRBJ2-3,TRBV7-3,NA,once,TGTGCCAGCAGCTTTCAGGCGGGGATGCGATCCGATACGCAGTATTTT,CASSFQAGMRSDTQYF
TRBJ1-1,TRBV7-8,NA,NA,TGTGCCAGCAGCGCCTACAGGGATGAAGCTTTCTTT,CASSAYRDEAFF
TRBJ1-2,TRBV29-1,NA,few,TGCAGCGTTGACAGCAGCGATGGCTACACCTTC,CSVDSSDGYTF
TRBJ1-2,TRBV4-1,TRBD1,NA,TGCGCCAGCAGCCAAGCCCTTACGACAGGGACGTCTTTTGGCTACACCTTC,CASSQALTTGTSFGYTF
TRBJ2-7,TRBV27,NA,NA,TGTGCCAGCAGTTTAGGGGGGAGCAGGGCCGGGGACGAGCAGTACTTC,CASSLGGSRAGDEQYF
TRBJ1-2,TRBV4-3,NA,NA,TGCGCCAGCAGCCTTGATACTCTTAACTATGGCTACACCTTC,CASSLDTLNYGYTF
TRBJ1-3,TRBV5-1,TRBD1,NA,TGCGCCAGCACCCTGACAGGGGAGCCCTCCTCTGGAAACACCATATATTTT,CASTLTGEPSSGNTIYF
TRBJ1-1,TRBV20-1,NA,NA,TGCAGTGCTAGCCCCGGTGAAGCTTTCTTT,CSASPGEAFF
TRBJ1-5,TRBV27,NA,NA,TGTGCCAGCAGTTTAGGAGGGGTTAGCAATCAGCCCCAGCATTTT,CASSLGGVSNQPQHF
TRBJ1-1,TRBV4-2,TRBD1,NA,TGTGCCAGCAGTCCGCAGTCCGGGACAGGGGGTACTGAAGCTTTCTTT,CASSPQSGTGGTEAFF
TRBJ2-1,TRBV7-3,NA,NA,TGTGCCAGCAGCTTAGGAGTGGGAGGCCCCTACAATGAGCAGTTCTTC,CASSLGVGGPYNEQFF
TRBJ2-7,TRBV7-9,NA,NA,TGTGCCAGCGCGGGGGTGGACAGTCCCAAGCAGTACTTC,CASAGVDSPKQYF
TRBJ1-5,TRBV6-1,TRBD1,NA,TGTGCCAGCAGGATACAGGGGTATCAGCCCCAGCATTTT,CASRIQGYQPQHF
TRBJ2-7,TRBV5-4,TRBD2,NA,TGTGCCAGCAGCCCCGCTAGCGGGAGTTACGAGCAGTACTTC,CASSPASGSYEQYF
TRBJ1-2,TRBV19,TRBD1,NA,TGTGCCAGTAGTGGTCCCGGGACAGCTAACTATGGCTACACCTTC,CASSGPGTANYGYTF
TRBJ1-5,TRBV6-1,TRBD1,NA,TGTGCCAGCAGTGAAGGGGGACAGTCAAGGAATCAGCCCCAGCATTTT,CASSEGGQSRNQPQHF
TRBJ2-1,TRBV21-1,NA,NA,TGTGCCAGCAGCAAAGCGGGTGGGGCGACTGAGCAGTTCTTC,CASSKAGGATEQFF
TRBJ1-1,TRBV19,TRBD1,once,TGTGCCAGTAGTATCGACAGGGTTACTGAAGCTTTCTTT,CASSIDRVTEAFF
TRBJ2-7,TRBV6-5,NA,NA,TGTGCCAGCAGTCTCGGTCCAACCTACGAGCAGTACTTC,CASSLGPTYEQYF
TRBJ2-1,TRBV6-5,NA,NA,TGTGCCAGCAGTTACGAGGCTGGCTCCTACAATGAGCAGTTCTTC,CASSYEAGSYNEQFF
TRBJ2-7,TRBV6-6,NA,NA,TGTGCCAGCAGTTACACCCAACAGGGTTACTACGAGCAGTACTTC,CASSYTQQGYYEQYF
TRBJ2-7,TRBV5-4,TRBD1,NA,TGTGCCAGTTTTCGACAGGGCAGCTACGAGCAGTACTTC,CASFRQGSYEQYF